These 17 T cell receptor beta chains share one sample of origin, sequenced in a study of post-analysis software for immune sequencing data. Study results and limitations: TRBV segments more frequent in patients than in controls numbered a few and included TRBV5-6, TRBV5-1 and TRBV20-1.

cDNA libraries for TCR beta contained unique molecular identifiers. TCRdb reprocessed the PCR reads via MiXCR and lists one record per CDR3 protein. Among around 250,000 distinct CDR3 sequences listed, 36% were seen once. Their antigens are not known. Sequencing input: blood. These receptors came from a girl between 10 and 17 years old with multiple sclerosis.

This clonotype has a count of ten or more. This rearrangement joins TRBV29-1 to TRBJ2-4; D assignment may be TRBD1 or TRBD2 (5 bases each). This CDR3 has 15 amino acids. V was pared by 3 bases and J by 2 bases, with 14 bases between. Germline CDR1 and CDR2: SQVTM and ANQGSEA. CDR3: CSVEGTGPSKNIQYF. The CDR3 DNA reads TGCAGCGTTGAGGGTACGGGGCCTTCCAAAAACATTCAGTACTTC.

This clonotype appeared many times. This chain connects TRBV29-1 to TRBJ2-3; D uncertain. The germline V gene has CDR1 SQVTM and CDR2 ANQGSEA. There are 14 residues in the CDR3. V lost 7 bases to trimming and J lost 0 bases, with 14 bases between them. The CDR3 reads CSALDLGSTDTQYF. CDR3 nucleotide sequence: TGCAGCGCCCTGGACCTGGGTAGCACAGATACGCAGTATTTT.

The chain uses TRBV7-9 and TRBJ2-5; TRBD1 is a possible D gene (6 bases). V gave up 4 bases and J gave up 4 bases, with 13 bases separating them. CDR1 SEHNR and CDR2 FQNEAQ come from the germline V gene (reference sequence). This CDR3 has 14 amino acids. In DNA form, the CDR3 reads TGTGCCAGCAGCTCTAACAGGGTCCCAGAGACCCAGTACTTC. Protein: CASSSNRVPETQYF.

The sample holds many counts of this clonotype. The chain carries TRBV12-3 or TRBV12-4 and TRBJ1-2; D is undetermined. The CDR3 extends over 13 amino acids. Trimming left V 8 bases short and J 2 bases short, with 12 bases between. The CDR3: CASAQVRNYGYTF. In DNA, the CDR3 is TGTGCCAGCGCGCAAGTTAGGAACTATGGCTACACCTTC.

The genes are TRBV5-1 and TRBJ2-7, with 9 bases identical to TRBD1. The junction had 0 bases not matched to a gene; V was cut back by 7 bases and J by 4 bases. This CDR3 is built from 11 residues. CDR1 and CDR2 from the germline V gene are SGHRS and YFSETQ. The CDR3 spells CASGTGYEQYF. For the CDR3, the DNA is TGCGCCAGCGGGACAGGGTACGAGCAGTACTTC.

The chain recombines TRBV11-2 with TRBJ2-1; D unclear. The ends were cut back, 5 bases at V and 8 bases at J, with 7 bases in the middle. Looked up from germline, CDR1 is SGHAT and CDR2 is FQNNGV. The CDR3 runs 11 residues. The CDR3 spells CASSQRDEQFF. The CDR3 nucleotides are TGTGCCAGCAGCCAACGGGATGAGCAGTTCTTC.

This clonotype was picked up a small number of times. This could be a read error, since a much larger clone is one nucleotide away. The V gene is TRBV7-2, the J gene TRBJ2-1; D is possibly TRBD1 (6 bases). The CDR3 runs 17 residues. The V gene's germline CDR1 is SGHTA and CDR2 FQGNSA. The CDR3 spells CASSLILSGAYYNGQFF. The CDR3 nucleotides read TGTGCCAGCAGCTTAATACTTTCAGGGGCCTACTACAATGGGCAGTTCTTC. The whole variable domain, remainder taken from reference TRBV7-2 and TRBJ2-1, is GAGVSQSPSNKVTEKGKDVELRCDPISGHTALYWYRQSLGQGLEFLIYFQGNSAPDKSGLPSDRFSAERTGGSVSTLTIQRTQQEDSAVYLCASSLILSGAYYNGQFFGPGTRLTVL.

There are a few counts of this clonotype. One junction end disagrees with the germline gene, perhaps due to a read error. The gene calls are TRBV12-3 or TRBV12-4 and TRBJ2-3; 13 bases line up with TRBD2. The CDR3 loop spans 17 amino acids. CDR3 DNA sequence: TGTGCCAGCAGTTTAGTGGGACTAGCGGGGAGCACAGATGCGCAGTATTTT. This encodes CASSLVGLAGSTDAQYF.

Many counts were recorded for this clonotype. The chain couples TRBV18 to TRBJ2-5; the D is unclear. CDR1 and CDR2 from the germline V gene are KGHSH and LQKENI. The CDR3 runs to 13 residues. The germline V and J ends were trimmed by 6 bases and 4 bases, with 12 bases remaining between them. DNA of the CDR3: TGTGCCAGCTCCCCTCGGCAGTCAGAGACCCAGTACTTC. Protein: CASSPRQSETQYF.

Many counts were recorded for this clonotype. This chain connects TRBV30 to TRBJ2-5; D not certain. The CDR3 sequence is 13 residues long. V lost 2 bases and J lost 1, with 8 bases in between. Germline CDR1 and CDR2: GTSNPN and SVGIG (reference sequence). In DNA, the CDR3 is TGTGCCTGGAGTCCAGGTACCCAAGAGACCCAGTACTTC. This gives the protein CAWSPGTQETQYF. Full variable domain (outside the CDR3, taken from reference TRBV30 and TRBJ2-5): SQTIHQWPATLVQPVGSPLSLECTVEGTSNPNLYWYRQAAGRGLQLLFYSVGIGQISSEVPQNLSASRPQDRQFILSSKKLLLSDSGFYLCAWSPGTQETQYFGPGTRLLVL.

This clonotype was counted many times. Here the CDR3 reads CSARDPRLDSGGYTF. CDR3 DNA sequence: TGCAGTGCTAGAGACCCCCGCTTAGACTCCGGGGGCTACACCTTC. The chain recombines TRBV20-1 with TRBJ1-2, with D uncertain. The CDR3 has 15 residues. CDR1 is DFQATT and CDR2 is SNEGSKA in the germline V gene (reference sequence). Trimming pared 0 bases from V and 8 bases from J, leaving 19 bases between.

Details on this clonotype: Just one base apart from a much larger clone, this may be a read error. In nucleotides, the CDR3 is TGTGCCAGCAGGGGGGGGACAGGGAGCCGCTACACCTTC. The encoded protein is CASRGGTGSRYTF. The chain recombines TRBV12-3 or TRBV12-4 with TRBJ1-2; 9 bases match TRBD1. The V segment lost 6 bases and the J segment 9 bases; nucleotides outside the gene matches: 8. The CDR3 contains 13 residues.

The chain recombines TRBV27 with TRBJ2-1; no clear D gene. V was pared by 7 bases and J by 5 bases, with 15 bases between. There are 14 residues in the CDR3. CDR1 and CDR2 (germline): MNHEY, SMNVEV (reference sequence). Here the CDR3 reads CASNASRGHNEQFF. The CDR3, as DNA: TGTGCCAGCAATGCTAGTCGTGGGCACAATGAGCAGTTCTTC.

This clonotype was seen at least ten times. The rearrangement links TRBV6-6 to TRBJ1-1; D possibly corresponds to TRBD1 (6 bases). The V end lost 1 base, the J end lost 6 bases, and 18 bases lay between the germline ends. Germline-derived CDR1 and CDR2 are MNHNY and SVGAGI (reference sequence). CDR3 length: 16 amino acids. The CDR3 DNA follows: TGTGCCAGCAGTTACTTAGCGGGGGGCCTATTCCCTGAAGCTTTCTTT. Translated: CASSYLAGGLFPEAFF.

Ten or more counts support this clonotype. The rearrangement joins TRBV20-1 to TRBJ2-1, with D hard to call. Germline CDR1 is DFQATT and CDR2 is SNEGSKA (reference sequence). This CDR3 region has 16 residues. Trimming took off 6 bases at V and 7 bases at J, with 25 bases between the two ends. The CDR3 protein is CSAINASWDLGNEQFF. CDR3 nucleotides: TGCAGTGCCATTAACGCCTCTTGGGATCTCGGGAATGAGCAGTTCTTC.

V is TRBV20-1 and J is TRBJ2-1, with D perhaps TRBD1 (5 bases). V was clipped by 0 bases and J by 0 bases, with 12 bases between them. Per the germline V gene, CDR1 is DFQATT and CDR2 is SNEGSKA (reference sequence). This CDR3 has 16 amino acids. The DNA for the CDR3 is TGCAGTGCTAGAGATAGGGCAGGGCCCTCCTACAATGAGCAGTTCTTC. This encodes CSARDRAGPSYNEQFF.

This clonotype was counted many times. CDR3 nucleotides: TGCAGTGCTAGAGATTCGAGGGGGGGGGACCCCCGCGCAGATACGCAGTATTTT. Amino acids: CSARDSRGGDPRADTQYF. The chain joins TRBV20-1 to TRBJ2-3, with D possibly TRBD2 on 7 matching bases. Per germline, CDR1 DFQATT and CDR2 SNEGSKA (reference sequence). The CDR3 consists of 18 residues. V lost 0 bases, J lost 4 bases, and 23 bases lay in between.